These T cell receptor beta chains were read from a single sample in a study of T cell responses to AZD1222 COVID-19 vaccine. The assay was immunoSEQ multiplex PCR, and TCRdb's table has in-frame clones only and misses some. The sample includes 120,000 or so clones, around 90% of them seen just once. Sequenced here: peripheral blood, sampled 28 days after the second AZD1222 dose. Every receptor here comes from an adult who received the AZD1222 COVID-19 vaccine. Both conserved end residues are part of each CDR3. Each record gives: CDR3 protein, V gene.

CDR3 protein: CATSRALGTEAFF
V gene: TRBV15

CDR3 protein: CASKWGHMNTEAFF
V gene: TRBV2

CDR3 protein: CASSWTGLGRNEQFF
V gene: TRBV6-6

CDR3 protein: CASKRGEVADTQYF
V gene: TRBV6-5

CDR3 protein: CASSSGQGADTQYF
V gene: TRBV5-1

CDR3 protein: CARTGTRTYEQYF
V gene: TRBV30

CDR3 protein: CASSSSTGSEAFF
V gene: TRBV27

CDR3 protein: CASHDRVSYNSPLHF
V gene: TRBV10-1

CDR3 protein: CAISKDGEANVLTF
V gene: TRBV10-3

CDR3 protein: CASSQGSGTSDEQYF
V gene: TRBV3-1/TRBV3-2

CDR3 protein: CASSWVGTPVLYEQYF
V gene: TRBV7-8

CDR3 protein: CASGLPGHYNEQFF
V gene: TRBV12-5

CDR3 protein: CASSSLPGTRTFNEQFF
V gene: TRBV7-6

CDR3 protein: CASSLGQAGPYEQYF
V gene: TRBV5-4

CDR3 protein: CASSIGGQGTETQYF
V gene: TRBV19

CDR3 protein: CASRPGWGEIYGYTF
V gene: TRBV27

CDR3 protein: CASAIRRQTIPDTQYF
V gene: TRBV27

CDR3 protein: CASSLPGHGDTEAFF
V gene: TRBV3-1/TRBV3-2

CDR3 protein: CASSQKVSSGGSYNEQFF
V gene: TRBV3-1/TRBV3-2

CDR3 protein: CASSNSGQGTNEQFF
V gene: TRBV25-1

CDR3 protein: CATSRGDRGPQPQHF
V gene: TRBV15

CDR3 protein: CASSQGVNTEAFF
V gene: TRBV3-1/TRBV3-2

CDR3 protein: CAIRDLSGNTIYF
V gene: TRBV6-5

CDR3 protein: CASSRPRVDEQFF
V gene: TRBV11-3

CDR3 protein: CASSRAGLYGYTF
V gene: TRBV11-2

CDR3 protein: CASSFNSRGLESPLHF
V gene: TRBV5-1

CDR3 protein: CASSLRQGYEQYF
V gene: TRBV7-9

CDR3 protein: CASSLRQGAGNTIYF
V gene: TRBV5-4

CDR3 protein: CASSPPTGGRWSYGYTF
V gene: TRBV18

CDR3 protein: CASSLGASGASEQFF
V gene: TRBV5-1

CDR3 protein: CASSQGGADGYTF
V gene: TRBV4-2

CDR3 protein: CASSEAGGNTIYF
V gene: TRBV19

CDR3 protein: CSFLTSGSYEQYF
V gene: TRBV29-1

CDR3 protein: CASSIFVPRDGNQPQHF
V gene: TRBV19

CDR3 protein: CASSTYAGVNTEAFF
V gene: TRBV19

CDR3 protein: CAGHHQDYGYTF
V gene: TRBV12-3/TRBV12-4

CDR3 protein: CASSETGFGYGYTF
V gene: TRBV6-4

CDR3 protein: CASSAWDTTYEQYF
V gene: TRBV9

CDR3 protein: CASSLTGGSGNTIYF
V gene: TRBV9

CDR3 protein: CASSGDSTEAFF
V gene: TRBV27

CDR3 protein: CASSHSGGGRGTGELFF
V gene: TRBV4-1

CDR3 protein: CASSSGLEQFF
V gene: TRBV5-5

CDR3 protein: CAIPRDGGRSETQYF
V gene: TRBV27

CDR3 protein: CSAREGYEQYF
V gene: TRBV20-1

CDR3 protein: CASSHYLAGGGETQYF
V gene: TRBV3-1/TRBV3-2